This T cell receptor (beta chain) comes out of a study of blood T cells in healthy people across ages. Whole-study results and caveats: Aged donors had fewer naive CD4+ cells and lower diversity than long-lived donors. Conclusively comparing naive with antigen-experienced cells was impossible with unsorted PBMCs.

As to this clonotype: What it binds is not known.

Combining a sample-barcoded 5' primer with a J-beta primer mix, a second PCR ran for roughly 6 to 11 cycles. TCRdb independently ran MiXCR on the 5' RACE reads; one entry per CDR3 protein. Found here are about 780,000 distinct CDR3 sequences, about 46% of them singletons; the top ten hold around 18%. The germline CDR1 and CDR2 sequences are ENHRY and SYGVKD. The V segment lost 3 bases and the J segment 2 bases; nucleotides outside the gene matches: 3. CDR3 length: 14 amino acids. The chain employs TRBV10-3 and TRBJ2-7; TRBD1 matches at 8 bases. The sequence was obtained from an elderly man in good health. What was sequenced was blood. The CDR3 reads CAISETGGAYEQYF. CDR3 DNA: TGTGCCATCAGTGAAACAGGGGGAGCCTACGAGCAGTACTTC.